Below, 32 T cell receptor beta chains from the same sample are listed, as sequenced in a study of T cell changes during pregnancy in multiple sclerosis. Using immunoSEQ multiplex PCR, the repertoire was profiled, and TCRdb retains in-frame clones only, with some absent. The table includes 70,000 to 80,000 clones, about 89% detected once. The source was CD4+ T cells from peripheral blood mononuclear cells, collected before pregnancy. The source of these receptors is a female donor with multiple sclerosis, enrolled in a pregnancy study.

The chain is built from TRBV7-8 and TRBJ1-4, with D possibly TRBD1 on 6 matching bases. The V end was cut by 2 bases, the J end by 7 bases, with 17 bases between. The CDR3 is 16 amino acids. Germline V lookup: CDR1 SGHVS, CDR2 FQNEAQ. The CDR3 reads CASSLRGQLWGEKLFF. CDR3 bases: TGTGCCAGCAGCTTACGGGGACAACTCTGGGGTGAAAAACTGTTTTTT.

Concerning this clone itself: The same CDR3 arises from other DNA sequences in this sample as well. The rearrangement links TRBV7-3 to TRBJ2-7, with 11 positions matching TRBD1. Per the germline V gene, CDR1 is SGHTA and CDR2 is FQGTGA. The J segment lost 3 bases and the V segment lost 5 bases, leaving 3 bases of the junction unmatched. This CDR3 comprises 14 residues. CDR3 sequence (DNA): TGTGCCAGCAGCCCTGGGACAGGGGGCTACGAGCAGTACTTC. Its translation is CASSPGTGGYEQYF.

The CDR3 here is CASKSGQGITDTQYF. The CDR3, as DNA: TGTGCCAGCAAATCGGGACAGGGGATCACAGATACGCAGTATTTT. The V gene is TRBV6-5, the J gene TRBJ2-3; 10 nucleotides agree with TRBD1. Germline CDR1 MNHEY, CDR2 SVGAGI. This CDR3 has 15 amino acids. V lost 7 bases and J lost 2; bases outside the gene matches: 6.

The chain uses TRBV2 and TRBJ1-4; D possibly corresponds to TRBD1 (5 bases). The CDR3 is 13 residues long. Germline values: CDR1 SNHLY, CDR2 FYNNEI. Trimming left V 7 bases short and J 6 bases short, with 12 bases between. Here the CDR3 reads CASTGGSYEKLFF. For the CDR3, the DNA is TGTGCCAGCACGGGGGGGTCTTATGAAAAACTGTTTTTT.

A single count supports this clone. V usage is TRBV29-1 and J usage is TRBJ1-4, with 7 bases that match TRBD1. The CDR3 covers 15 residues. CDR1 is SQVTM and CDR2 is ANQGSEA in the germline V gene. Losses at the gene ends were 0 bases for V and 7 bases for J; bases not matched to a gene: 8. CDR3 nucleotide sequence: TGCAGCGTTGAAGAACTGACAGGGCGGGGTGAAAAACTGTTTTTT. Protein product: CSVEELTGRGEKLFF.

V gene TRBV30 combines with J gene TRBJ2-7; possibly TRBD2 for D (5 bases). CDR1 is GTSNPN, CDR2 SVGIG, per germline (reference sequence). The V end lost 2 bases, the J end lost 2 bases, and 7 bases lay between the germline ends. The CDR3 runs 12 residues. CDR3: CAWSRGTYEQYF. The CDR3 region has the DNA TGTGCCTGGAGTCGGGGTACCTACGAGCAGTACTTC.

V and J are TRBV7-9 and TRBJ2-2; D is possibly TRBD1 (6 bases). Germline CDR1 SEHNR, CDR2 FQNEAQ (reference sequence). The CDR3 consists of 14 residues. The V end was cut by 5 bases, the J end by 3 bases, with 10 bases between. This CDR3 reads CASSPGVYTGELFF. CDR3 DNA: TGTGCCAGCAGCCCAGGGGTCTACACCGGGGAGCTGTTTTTT.

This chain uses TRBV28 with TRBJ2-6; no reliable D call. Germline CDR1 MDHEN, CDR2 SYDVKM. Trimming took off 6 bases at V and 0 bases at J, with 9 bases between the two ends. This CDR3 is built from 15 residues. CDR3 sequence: CASSTLNSGANVLTF. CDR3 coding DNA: TGTGCCAGCAGCACTCTAAACTCTGGGGCCAACGTCCTGACTTTC.

CDR3 loop: CASSLSGSRGEQFF. CDR3 sequence (DNA): TGTGCCAGCAGCTTAAGCGGGAGCAGGGGTGAGCAGTTCTTC. The rearrangement uses TRBV7-6 and TRBJ2-1; 8 bases align to TRBD2. The CDR3 extends over 14 amino acids. J gave up 9 bases and V 2 bases, and 6 bases lay outside the gene matches. CDR1 SGHVS and CDR2 FNYEAQ come from the germline V gene. The full variable domain, its missing parts supplied by reference TRBV7-6 and TRBJ2-1, is GAGVSQSPRYKVTKRGQDVALRCDPISGHVSLYWYRQALGQGPEFLTYFNYEAQQDKSGLPNDRFSAERPEGSISTLTIQRTEQRDSAMYRCASSLSGSRGEQFFGPGTRLTVL.

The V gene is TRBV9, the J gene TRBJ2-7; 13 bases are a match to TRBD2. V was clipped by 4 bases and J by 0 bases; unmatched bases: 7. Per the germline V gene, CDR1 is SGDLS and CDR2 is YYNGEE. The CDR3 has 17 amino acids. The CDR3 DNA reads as TGTGCCAGCAGCCCGCGGGGACTAGCGGGGAGCTCCTACGAGCAGTACTTC. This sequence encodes CASSPRGLAGSSYEQYF.

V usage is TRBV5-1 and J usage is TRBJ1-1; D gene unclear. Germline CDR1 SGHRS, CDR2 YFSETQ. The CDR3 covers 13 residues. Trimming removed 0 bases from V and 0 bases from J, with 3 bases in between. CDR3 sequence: CASSLVMNTEAFF. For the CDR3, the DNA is TGCGCCAGCAGCTTGGTAATGAACACTGAAGCTTTCTTT.

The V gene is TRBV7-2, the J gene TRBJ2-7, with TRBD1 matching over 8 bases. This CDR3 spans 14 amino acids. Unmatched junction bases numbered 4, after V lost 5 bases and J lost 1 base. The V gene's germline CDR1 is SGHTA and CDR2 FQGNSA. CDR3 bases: TGTGCCAGCAGCCCGGACAGGGTTTCCTACGAGCAGTACTTC. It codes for CASSPDRVSYEQYF.

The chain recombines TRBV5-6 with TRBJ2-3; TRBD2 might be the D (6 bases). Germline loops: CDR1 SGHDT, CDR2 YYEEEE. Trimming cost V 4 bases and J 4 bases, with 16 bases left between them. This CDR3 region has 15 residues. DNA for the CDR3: TGTGCCAGCAGCACACCGGGAGAAGGTTCAGATACGCAGTATTTT. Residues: CASSTPGEGSDTQYF.

The CDR3 coding sequence is TGTGCCAGCAGCTACACAGGGGGCGGTGCGGAGACCCAGTACTTC. Encoded protein: CASSYTGGGAETQYF. This chain uses TRBV5-4 with TRBJ2-5, with 9 nucleotides matching TRBD1. Trimming at V came to 3 bases and at J to 5 bases, leaving 8 bases not matched to a gene. Germline CDR1 is SGHNT and CDR2 is YYREEE (reference sequence). The CDR3 totals 15 residues.

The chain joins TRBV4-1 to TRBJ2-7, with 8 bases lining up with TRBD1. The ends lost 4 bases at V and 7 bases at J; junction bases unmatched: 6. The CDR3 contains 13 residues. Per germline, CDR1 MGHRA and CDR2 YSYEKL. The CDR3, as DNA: TGCGCCAGCAGCCCCCGGGACAGGTTGGAGCAGTACTTC. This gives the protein CASSPRDRLEQYF.

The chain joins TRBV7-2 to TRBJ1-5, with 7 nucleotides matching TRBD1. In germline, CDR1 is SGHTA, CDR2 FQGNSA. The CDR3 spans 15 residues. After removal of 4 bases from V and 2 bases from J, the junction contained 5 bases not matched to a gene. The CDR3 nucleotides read TGTGCCAGCAGCTCCAGGGGGTCGGGCAATCAGCCCCAGCATTTT. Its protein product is CASSSRGSGNQPQHF.

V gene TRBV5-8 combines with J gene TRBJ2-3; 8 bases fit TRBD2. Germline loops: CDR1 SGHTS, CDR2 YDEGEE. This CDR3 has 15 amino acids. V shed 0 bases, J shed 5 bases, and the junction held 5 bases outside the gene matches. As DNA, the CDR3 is TGTGCCAGCAGCTTGGTCGGACTAGCTGGAGATACGCAGTATTTT. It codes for CASSLVGLAGDTQYF.

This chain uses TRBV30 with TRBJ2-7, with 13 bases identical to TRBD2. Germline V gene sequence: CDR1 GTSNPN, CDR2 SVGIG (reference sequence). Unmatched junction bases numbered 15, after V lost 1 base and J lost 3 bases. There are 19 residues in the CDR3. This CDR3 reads CAWSELGLAGAARYYEQYF. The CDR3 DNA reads TGTGCCTGGAGTGAGTTAGGACTAGCGGGAGCGGCGAGGTACTACGAGCAGTACTTC.

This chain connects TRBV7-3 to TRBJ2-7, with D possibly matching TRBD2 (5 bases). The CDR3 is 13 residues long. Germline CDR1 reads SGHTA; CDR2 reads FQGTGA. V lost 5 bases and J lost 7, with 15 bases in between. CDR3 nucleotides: TGTGCCAGCAGCATTTCGGTTGGAGGAGAGCAGTACTTC. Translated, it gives CASSISVGGEQYF. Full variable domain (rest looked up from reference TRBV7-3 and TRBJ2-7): GAGVSQTPSNKVTEKGKYVELRCDPISGHTALYWYRQSLGQGPEFLIYFQGTGAADDSGLPNDRFFAVRPEGSVSTLKIQRTERGDSAVYLCASSISVGGEQYFGPGTRLTVT.

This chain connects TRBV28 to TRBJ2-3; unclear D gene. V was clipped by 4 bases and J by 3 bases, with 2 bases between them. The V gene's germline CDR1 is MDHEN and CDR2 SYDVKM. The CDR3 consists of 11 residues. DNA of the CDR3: TGTGCCAGCAGTTCGACAGATACGCAGTATTTT. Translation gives CASSSTDTQYF.

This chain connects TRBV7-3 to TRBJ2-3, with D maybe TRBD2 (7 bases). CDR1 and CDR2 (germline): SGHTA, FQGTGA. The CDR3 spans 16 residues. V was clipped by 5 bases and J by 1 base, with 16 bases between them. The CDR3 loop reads CASSDKKGGGTDTQYF. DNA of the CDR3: TGTGCCAGCAGCGACAAAAAAGGGGGGGGCACAGATACGCAGTATTTT.

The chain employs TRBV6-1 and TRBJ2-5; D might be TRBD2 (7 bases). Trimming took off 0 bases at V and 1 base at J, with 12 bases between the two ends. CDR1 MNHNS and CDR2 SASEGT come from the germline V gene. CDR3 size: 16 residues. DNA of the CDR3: TGTGCCAGCAGTGAAGCGGGAGGGGGGGTCCAAGAGACCCAGTACTTC. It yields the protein CASSEAGGGVQETQYF.

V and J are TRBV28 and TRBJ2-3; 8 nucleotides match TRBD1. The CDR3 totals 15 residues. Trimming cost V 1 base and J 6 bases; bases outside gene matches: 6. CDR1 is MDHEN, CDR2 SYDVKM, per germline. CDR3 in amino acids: CASSLSGQGKDTQYF. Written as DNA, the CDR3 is TGTGCCAGCAGTTTATCCGGACAGGGCAAGGATACGCAGTATTTT.

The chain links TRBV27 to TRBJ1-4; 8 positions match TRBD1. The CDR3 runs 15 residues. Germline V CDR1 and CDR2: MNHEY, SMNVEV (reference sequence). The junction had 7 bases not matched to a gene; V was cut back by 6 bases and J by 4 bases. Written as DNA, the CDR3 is TGTGCCAGCAGCACTCGGACAGGGAGTAATGAAAAACTGTTTTTT. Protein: CASSTRTGSNEKLFF.

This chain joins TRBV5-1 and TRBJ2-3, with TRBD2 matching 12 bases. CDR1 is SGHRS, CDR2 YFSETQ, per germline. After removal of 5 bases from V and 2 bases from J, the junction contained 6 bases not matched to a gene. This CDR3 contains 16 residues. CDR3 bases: TGCGCCAGCAGTCACAGGACTAGCGGGGCCACAGATACGCAGTATTTT. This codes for CASSHRTSGATDTQYF.

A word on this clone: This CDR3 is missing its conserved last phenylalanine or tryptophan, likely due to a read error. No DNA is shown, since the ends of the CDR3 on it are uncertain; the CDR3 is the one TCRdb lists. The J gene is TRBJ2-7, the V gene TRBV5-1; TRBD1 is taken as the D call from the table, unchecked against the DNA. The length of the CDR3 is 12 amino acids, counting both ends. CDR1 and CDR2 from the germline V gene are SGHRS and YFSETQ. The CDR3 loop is CASSPDGTGESL.

The CDR3: CAWTGRNTEAFF. DNA for the CDR3: TGTGCCTGGACAGGCCGAAACACTGAAGCTTTCTTT. V usage is TRBV30 and J usage is TRBJ1-1; no definite D call. Germline V CDR1 and CDR2: GTSNPN, SVGIG (reference sequence). The CDR3 loop spans 12 amino acids. The germline V and J ends were trimmed by 4 bases and 2 bases, with 8 bases remaining between them.

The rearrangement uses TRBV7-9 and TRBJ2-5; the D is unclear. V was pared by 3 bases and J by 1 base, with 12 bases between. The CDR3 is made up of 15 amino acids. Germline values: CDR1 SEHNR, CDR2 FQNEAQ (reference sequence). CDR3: CASSLGLSGQETQYF. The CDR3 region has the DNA TGTGCCAGCAGCTTGGGCTTATCAGGCCAAGAGACCCAGTACTTC.

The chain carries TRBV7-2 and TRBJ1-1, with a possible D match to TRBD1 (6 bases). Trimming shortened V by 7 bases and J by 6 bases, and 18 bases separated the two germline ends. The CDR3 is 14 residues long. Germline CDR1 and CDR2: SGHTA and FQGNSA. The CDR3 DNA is TGTGCCAGCAACCTCGACAGGAGCTCATCTGAAGCTTTCTTT. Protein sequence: CASNLDRSSSEAFF.

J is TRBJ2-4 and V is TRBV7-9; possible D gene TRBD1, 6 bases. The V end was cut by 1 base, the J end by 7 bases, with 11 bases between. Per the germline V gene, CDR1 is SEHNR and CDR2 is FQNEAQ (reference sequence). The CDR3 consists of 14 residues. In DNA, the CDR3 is TGTGCCAGCAGCTTAGATCACAGGGCGAACATTCAGTACTTC. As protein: CASSLDHRANIQYF.

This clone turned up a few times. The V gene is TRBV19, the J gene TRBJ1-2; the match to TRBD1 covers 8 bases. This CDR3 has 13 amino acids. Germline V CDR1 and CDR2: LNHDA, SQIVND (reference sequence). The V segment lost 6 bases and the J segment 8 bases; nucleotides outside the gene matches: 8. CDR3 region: CASSLGQGWGYTF. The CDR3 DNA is TGTGCCAGTAGCCTCGGACAGGGCTGGGGCTACACCTTC.

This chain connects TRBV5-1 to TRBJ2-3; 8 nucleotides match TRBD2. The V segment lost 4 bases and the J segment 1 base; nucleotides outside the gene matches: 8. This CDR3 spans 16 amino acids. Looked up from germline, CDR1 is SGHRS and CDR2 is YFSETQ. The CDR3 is CASSTSAGAGTDTQYF. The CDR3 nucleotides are TGCGCCAGCAGCACCTCAGCGGGAGCTGGCACAGATACGCAGTATTTT.